The 4 T cell receptor beta chains given below trace back to one sample, sequenced in a study of T cell changes during pregnancy in multiple sclerosis. The data were produced by immunoSEQ multiplex PCR, yet TCRdb's version contains in-frame clones alone and is incomplete. Of some 100,000 clones listed, around 92% are singletons. The source was peripheral blood, collected after pregnancy. These receptors originate from a female donor with multiple sclerosis, enrolled in a pregnancy study.

V gene TRBV6-1 combines with J gene TRBJ1-3, with 7 nucleotides matching TRBD1. Germline values: CDR1 MNHNS, CDR2 SASEGT. After removal of 3 bases from V and 3 bases from J, the junction contained 14 bases not matched to a gene. The CDR3 sequence is 18 residues long. The CDR3 nucleotides are TGTGCCAGCAGTGAGTTTGGGACAGCTTCCTTAGGTGGAAACACCATATATTTT. Translated: CASSEFGTASLGGNTIYF.

The V call is TRBV21-1, the J call TRBJ1-5. TRBV21-1 is a documented pseudogene. The CDR3 has 16 residues. The CDR3 is CASSKGTFRGYQPQHF. The CDR3 nucleotides are TGTGCCAGCAGCAAAGGAACCTTCCGGGGATATCAGCCCCAGCATTTT.

V is TRBV27 and J is TRBJ1-2, with D possibly matching TRBD1 (6 bases). The germline V gene has CDR1 MNHEY and CDR2 SMNVEV (reference sequence). The CDR3 is 13 amino acids. Between the trimmed V and J ends, which lost 3 bases and 7 bases, there was a span of 12 bases. The CDR3 is CASSFQGNFGYTF. CDR3 in DNA: TGTGCCAGCAGTTTTCAGGGGAATTTTGGCTACACCTTC.

V gene TRBV27 combines with J gene TRBJ1-5; D is perhaps TRBD1 (6 bases). Trimming took off 5 bases at V and 1 base at J, with 12 bases between the two ends. CDR3 size: 15 residues. Germline V CDR1 and CDR2: MNHEY, SMNVEV (reference sequence). Written as DNA, the CDR3 is TGTGCCAGCAGTGAGGGGGTTCGAAGCAATCAGCCCCAGCATTTT. It yields the protein CASSEGVRSNQPQHF.